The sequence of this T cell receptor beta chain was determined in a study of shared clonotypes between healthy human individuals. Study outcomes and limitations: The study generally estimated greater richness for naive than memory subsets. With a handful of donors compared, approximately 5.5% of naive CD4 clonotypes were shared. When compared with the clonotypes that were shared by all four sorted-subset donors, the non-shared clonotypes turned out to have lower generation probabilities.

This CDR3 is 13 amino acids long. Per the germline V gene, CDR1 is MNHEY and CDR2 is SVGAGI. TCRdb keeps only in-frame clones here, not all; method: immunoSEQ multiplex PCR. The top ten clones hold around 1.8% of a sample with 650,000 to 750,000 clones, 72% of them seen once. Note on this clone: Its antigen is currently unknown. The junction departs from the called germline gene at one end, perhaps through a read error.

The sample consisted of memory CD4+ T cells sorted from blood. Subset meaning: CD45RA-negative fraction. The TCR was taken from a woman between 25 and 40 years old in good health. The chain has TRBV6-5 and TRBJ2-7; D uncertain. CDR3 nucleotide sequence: TGTGCCATCAGTGTATACAGTTACTACGAGCAGTACTTC. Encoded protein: CAISVYSYYEQYF.